A single sample gave rise to the 16 T cell receptor beta chains below, sequenced in a study of CD8 T cells in cerebrospinal fluid in Alzheimer's disease. TCRdb re-called the 10x single-cell sequencing reads and catalogs CDR3 proteins one per entry, DNA excluded. This sample's table has more than 650 distinct CDR3 sequences. Source material: cerebrospinal fluid. The receptors derive from a human donor with Alzheimer's disease.

In terms of frequency, this clonotype is medium-sized. The chain joins TRBV27 to TRBJ2-7; TCRdb indicates TRBD1, and absent DNA this call remains unverified. CDR3 length equals 19 residues. CDR1 and CDR2 (germline): MNHEY, SMNVEV (reference sequence). The CDR3 spells CASSVPGQGALIRAYEQYF.

This chain joins TRBV11-1 and TRBJ2-5; TCRdb's D call of TRBD1 is untestable without DNA. Germline V gives CDR1 SGHAT, CDR2 FQDESV (reference sequence). This CDR3 contains 14 residues. The CDR3 sequence is CASSSRGGPETQYF.

Measured by frequency, this clonotype is medium-sized (0.01 to 0.1%). The chain joins TRBV7-2 to TRBJ2-1; the D gene TCRdb calls, TRBD1, cannot be checked with no DNA. CDR1 is SGHTA and CDR2 is FQGNSA in the germline V gene. The CDR3 is 16 residues long. This CDR3 reads CASSDTVGAVGNEQFF.

The rearrangement joins TRBV7-9 to TRBJ2-5; TCRdb outputs TRBD1, but without DNA this stays unchecked. CDR3 length: 15 amino acids. Germline V CDR1 and CDR2: SEHNR, FQNEAQ (reference sequence). The CDR3 spells CASSAATGGRETQYF.

By frequency, this clonotype is hyperexpanded. The chain employs TRBV10-3 and TRBJ1-1. CDR1 and CDR2 from the germline V gene are ENHRY and SYGVKD. The CDR3 extends over 13 amino acids. The CDR3 sequence: CAIRVGLGTEAFF.

According to its frequency, this clonotype is medium-sized. The J gene is TRBJ1-1, the V gene TRBV12-3 or TRBV12-4; the TRBD1 assignment by TCRdb is unverifiable without DNA. This CDR3 is 13 amino acids long. CDR3 amino acids: CASSFRGDSQAFF.

V is TRBV19 and J is TRBJ2-7. Per the germline V gene, CDR1 is LNHDA and CDR2 is SQIVND (reference sequence). The CDR3 covers 14 residues. CDR3 region: CASSMLGGPDEQYF.

This clonotype is identified as medium-sized (0.01 to 0.1%) from frequency. The rearrangement links TRBV9 to TRBJ2-1. There are 14 residues in the CDR3. Germline CDR1 is SGDLS and CDR2 is YYNGEE. The CDR3 loop is CASSVRWETNEQFF.

V gene TRBV6-5 combines with J gene TRBJ2-2; the TCRdb D gene call, TRBD2, has no DNA to confirm it. Germline assignment: CDR1 MNHEY and CDR2 SVGAGI. This CDR3 has 16 residues. The CDR3 sequence: CASSTLAGVTTGELFF.

This clonotype shows up as medium-sized by frequency. The chain employs TRBV11-2 and TRBJ1-1; TCRdb's D call of TRBD1 is untestable without DNA. The CDR3 extends over 14 amino acids. Germline assignment: CDR1 SGHAT and CDR2 FQNNGV. CDR3 in amino acids: CASSFSRGESEAFF.

The rearrangement uses TRBV5-1 and TRBJ2-3. This CDR3 region has 14 residues. Looked up from germline, CDR1 is SGHRS and CDR2 is YFSETQ. The CDR3 here is CASSLAGSTDTQYF.

This clonotype is deemed medium-sized by its frequency. This chain links TRBV6-5 with TRBJ1-6. The CDR3 consists of 13 residues. Germline V gene lookup returns CDR1 MNHEY and CDR2 SVGAGI. The CDR3 sequence is CASSSPPASPLHF.

By frequency, this clonotype is medium-sized. The J gene is TRBJ2-3, the V gene TRBV7-3. Per the germline V gene, CDR1 is SGHTA and CDR2 is FQGTGA. The CDR3 contains 13 residues. This chain's CDR3 is CASSLVFTDTQYF.

V and J are TRBV10-2 and TRBJ2-7. The CDR3 spans 14 residues. Looked up from germline, CDR1 is WSHSY and CDR2 is SAAADI. The CDR3 loop is CASSEFSRYYEQYF.

The chain uses TRBV11-2 and TRBJ2-1; TCRdb calls TRBD1, which cannot be checked without DNA. Germline V gene sequence: CDR1 SGHAT, CDR2 FQNNGV. The CDR3 runs to 15 residues. This chain's CDR3 is CASSLVQGWYNEQFF.

This clonotype shows up as large by frequency. V gene TRBV20-1 combines with J gene TRBJ2-5; TCRdb's D gene call, TRBD2, goes unchecked for lack of DNA. There are 14 residues in the CDR3. In germline, CDR1 is DFQATT, CDR2 SNEGSKA (reference sequence). The CDR3 spells CSADPGLYGETQYF.